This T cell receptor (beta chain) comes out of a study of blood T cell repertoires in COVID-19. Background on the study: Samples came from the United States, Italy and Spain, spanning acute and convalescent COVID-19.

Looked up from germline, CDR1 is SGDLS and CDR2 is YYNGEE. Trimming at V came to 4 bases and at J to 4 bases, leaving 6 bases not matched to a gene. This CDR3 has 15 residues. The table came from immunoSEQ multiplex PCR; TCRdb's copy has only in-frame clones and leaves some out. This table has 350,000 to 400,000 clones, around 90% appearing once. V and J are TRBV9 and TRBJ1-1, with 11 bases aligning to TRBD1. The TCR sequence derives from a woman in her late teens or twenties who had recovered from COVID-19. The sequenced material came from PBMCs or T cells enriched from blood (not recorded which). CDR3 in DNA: TGTGCCAGCAGCCCCCGGGGACAGGGGGGCACTGAAGCTTTCTTT. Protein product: CASSPRGQGGTEAFF.